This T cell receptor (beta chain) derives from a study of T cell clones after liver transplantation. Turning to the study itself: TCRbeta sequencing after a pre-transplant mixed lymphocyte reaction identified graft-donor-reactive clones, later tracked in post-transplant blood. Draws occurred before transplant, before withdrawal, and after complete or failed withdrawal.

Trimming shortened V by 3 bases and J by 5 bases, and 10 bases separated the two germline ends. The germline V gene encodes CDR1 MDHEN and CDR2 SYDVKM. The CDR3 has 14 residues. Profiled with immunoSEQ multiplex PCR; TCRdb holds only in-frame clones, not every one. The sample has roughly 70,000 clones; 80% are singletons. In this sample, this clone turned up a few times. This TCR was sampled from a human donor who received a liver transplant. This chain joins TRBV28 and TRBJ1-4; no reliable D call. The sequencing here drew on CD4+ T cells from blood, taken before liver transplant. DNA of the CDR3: TGTGCCAGCAGTTTCCTTCGACAAAATGAAAAACTGTTTTTT. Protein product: CASSFLRQNEKLFF.